These 7 T cell receptor beta chains were sequenced from one sample in a study of T-cell reconstitution after alpha-beta-depleted transplantation in children. Molecular barcoding with unique molecular identifiers was used for the TCRbeta library. TCRdb recomputed calls from the PCR reads with MiXCR, one row per CDR3 protein. In the table there are some 240,000 distinct CDR3 sequences, over 9.5% of which are singletons. Sequencing was performed on PBMCs from the stem cell graft donor, taken from the stem cell graft. These receptor sequences come from a human donor who donated a stem cell graft to a child with SCID.

The chain carries TRBV11-2 and TRBJ2-7; no reliable D call. This CDR3 comprises 14 residues. CDR1 is SGHAT and CDR2 is FQNNGV in the germline V gene. V shed 5 bases and J shed 0 bases, with 11 bases lying between them. The CDR3 loop reads CASSAVKGSYEQYF. Written as DNA, the CDR3 is TGTGCCAGCAGCGCGGTGAAGGGCTCCTACGAGCAGTACTTC.

This clonotype showed up many times. The chain carries TRBV5-6 and TRBJ1-5, with D hard to call. The CDR3 consists of 14 residues. Trimming cost V 1 base and J 10 bases, with 15 bases left between them. Germline CDR1 reads SGHDT; CDR2 reads YYEEEE. CDR3 nucleotide sequence: TGTGCCAGCAGCTTGTTAGGCGGGCCACAACCCCAGCATTTT. It is translated as CASSLLGGPQPQHF.

This clonotype was detected ten times or more. J is TRBJ2-7 and V is TRBV7-8, with D possibly being TRBD1 or TRBD2 (5 bases each). CDR1 is SGHVS, CDR2 FQNEAQ, per germline. The V end was cut by 5 bases, the J end by 6 bases, with 14 bases between. This CDR3 spans 13 amino acids. CDR3: CASSQGADSEQYF. The CDR3 bases are TGTGCCAGCAGCCAAGGGGCGGACTCCGAGCAGTACTTC.

In its sample, this clonotype was seen many times. J is TRBJ2-7 and V is TRBV20-1; possibly TRBD1 for D (5 bases). Looked up from germline, CDR1 is DFQATT and CDR2 is SNEGSKA (reference sequence). The CDR3 covers 13 residues. V shed 1 base and J shed 7 bases, with 14 bases lying between them. The DNA for the CDR3 is TGCAGTGCTAGAGGGCAGGGTGAGTTGGAGCAGTACTTC. Translating it yields CSARGQGELEQYF.

With respect to this clonotype: A clone one base away is much larger, so this may be a read error. The CDR3 nucleotides read TGCAGTGCTGAGGGACTAGTGGGGGGTAGAGAGACCCAGTACTTC. Translating gives CSAEGLVGGRETQYF. The chain uses TRBV20-1 and TRBJ2-5; 8 bases align to TRBD2. Germline CDR1 and CDR2: DFQATT and SNEGSKA (reference sequence). There are 15 residues in the CDR3. The V gene end was trimmed by 5 bases and the J gene end by 4 bases; junction bases not matched to a gene: 12.

This rearrangement joins TRBV7-8 to TRBJ2-2, with D possibly matching TRBD2 (6 bases). Between the trimmed V and J ends, which lost 3 bases and 7 bases, there was a span of 12 bases. Germline V CDR1 and CDR2: SGHVS, FQNEAQ. The CDR3 sequence is 14 residues long. CDR3 residues: CASSFQRVLGELFF. CDR3 nucleotides: TGTGCCAGCAGCTTCCAGCGGGTACTCGGGGAGCTGTTTTTT.

This clonotype was picked up many times. This chain uses TRBV6-1 with TRBJ2-3, with 13 bases lining up with TRBD2. CDR1 is MNHNS and CDR2 is SASEGT in the germline V gene. Unmatched junction bases numbered 4, after V lost 5 bases and J lost 2 bases. CDR3 length equals 16 residues. CDR3 sequence reads: CASSRTSGGLTDTQYF. CDR3 coding DNA: TGTGCCAGCAGTCGGACTAGCGGGGGCCTCACAGATACGCAGTATTTT.